The 29 T cell receptor beta chains below were found in one sample sequenced in a study of blood T cell repertoires in COVID-19. The assay was immunoSEQ multiplex PCR, and TCRdb's table has in-frame clones only and misses some. The profile shows a few hundred thousand clones, approximately 80% of them singletons. Material: peripheral blood. The receptors were sampled from a woman aged 55-69 years who had recovered from COVID-19.

This clone was seen only a few times. This chain connects TRBV5-1 to TRBJ2-2; the match to TRBD1 covers 12 bases. With V trimmed by 5 bases and J by 6 bases, 11 bases remained unmatched. CDR1 is SGHRS, CDR2 YFSETQ, per germline. The CDR3 extends over 17 amino acids. The CDR3 reads CASRPASGTGGPGELFF. CDR3 bases: TGCGCCAGCAGGCCGGCCTCCGGGACAGGGGGCCCCGGGGAGCTGTTTTTT. Using reference TRBV5-1 and TRBJ2-2 for the parts outside the CDR3, the full variable domain is KAGVTQTPRYLIKTRGQQVTLSCSPISGHRSVSWYQQTPGQGLQFLFEYFSETQRNKGNFPGRFSGRQFSNSRSEMNVSTLELGDSALYLCASRPASGTGGPGELFFGEGSRLTVL.

The chain employs TRBV6-5 and TRBJ2-2; weak D call: TRBD1 (6 bases). The V gene lost 5 bases and the J gene lost 5 bases, with 15 bases spanning the gap. The CDR3 covers 15 residues. The germline CDR1 and CDR2 sequences are MNHEY and SVGAGI. The CDR3 loop is CASSTRTEYTGELFF. The CDR3 DNA reads as TGTGCCAGCAGTACCCGGACAGAGTATACCGGGGAGCTGTTTTTT.

This clone was seen more than once but under ten times. In the same sample, other DNA sequences code for this CDR3. The rearrangement links TRBV2 to TRBJ2-7; 9 bases are shared with TRBD1. V dropped 5 bases and J dropped 7; count of bases not matched to a gene: 3. The CDR3 runs to 12 residues. Germline CDR1 reads SNHLY; CDR2 reads FYNNEI. The CDR3 region has the DNA TGTGCCAGCAGTCAAGACAGGGGGGAGCAGTACTTC. Translated, it gives CASSQDRGEQYF.

The genes are TRBV7-9 and TRBJ2-3; 7 positions agree with TRBD1. The trim removed 4 bases at V and 2 bases at J, leaving 9 bases unmatched. The length of the CDR3 is 16 residues. The germline V gene encodes CDR1 SEHNR and CDR2 FQNEAQ (reference sequence). This CDR3 reads CASSSWDSPTTDTQYF. As DNA, the CDR3 is TGTGCCAGCAGCTCGTGGGACAGCCCCACCACAGATACGCAGTATTTT.

The CDR3 region is CASSQAERGANYGYTF. DNA of the CDR3: TGTGCCAGCAGCCAAGCGGAAAGGGGCGCAAACTATGGCTACACCTTC. The rearrangement links TRBV4-2 to TRBJ1-2; tentative D call: TRBD1 (5 bases). V was shortened by 1 base and J by 2 bases, with 14 bases between the two germline ends. This CDR3 contains 16 residues. Germline CDR1 and CDR2: LGHNA and YNFKEQ.

This clone occurred once. The germline gene is not matched at one end of the junction; a read error may be the cause. V is TRBV7-7 and J is TRBJ2-1; 7 bases are shared with TRBD2. CDR1 and CDR2 (germline): SSHAT, FNYEAQ (reference sequence). The CDR3 loop spans 15 amino acids. The CDR3 loop is CASSLDRTRYNEQFF. CDR3 in DNA: TGTGCTAGCAGCTTAGATAGGACTAGATACAATGAGCAGTTCTTC.

The J gene is TRBJ2-7, the V gene TRBV4-2, with TRBD2 matching 7 bases. This CDR3 is 13 amino acids long. Germline CDR1 is LGHNA and CDR2 is YNFKEQ. V shed 0 bases and J 10 bases; nucleotides not matched to a gene: 6. In DNA form, the CDR3 reads TGTGCCAGCAGCCAAGAAGGGGAGGGGATACAGTACTTC. Translating gives CASSQEGEGIQYF.

The chain links TRBV5-6 to TRBJ2-2; a possible D gene is TRBD2 (6 bases). Trimming stripped 5 bases from V and 4 bases from J, with 15 bases between. CDR1 is SGHDT and CDR2 is YYEEEE in the germline V gene. This CDR3 comprises 15 residues. CDR3 region: CASRIFGGTTGELFF. CDR3 coding DNA: TGTGCCAGCAGGATTTTCGGGGGTACCACCGGGGAGCTGTTTTTT.

The V gene is TRBV2, the J gene TRBJ1-5; D remains ambiguous. This CDR3 has 11 residues. Germline CDR1 is SNHLY and CDR2 is FYNNEI. Trimming pared 3 bases from V and 8 bases from J, leaving 5 bases between. The CDR3 loop reads CASSDPEPQHF. The CDR3, as DNA: TGTGCCAGCAGTGATCCGGAGCCCCAGCATTTT.

The chain links TRBV7-2 to TRBJ2-7, with a weak D call TRBD1 (5 bases). From germline, CDR1 is SGHTA and CDR2 FQGNSA. V dropped 1 base and J dropped 2 bases, with 12 bases sitting between them. The CDR3 spans 15 residues. The CDR3 spells CASSLDAGLAYEQYF. CDR3 DNA sequence: TGTGCCAGCAGCTTAGATGCAGGGTTAGCCTACGAGCAGTACTTC.

V gene TRBV12-5 combines with J gene TRBJ2-7; TRBD1 matches 11 bases. The CDR3 length is 17 residues. Germline V gene sequence: CDR1 LGHNT, CDR2 FRNRAP. V was pared by 1 base and J by 2 bases, with 7 bases of the junction left unmatched. The CDR3 sequence: CASGLALVGQGAYEQYF. The CDR3 DNA reads as TGTGCTAGTGGTTTGGCTTTGGTGGGACAGGGGGCCTACGAGCAGTACTTC.

V usage is TRBV18 and J usage is TRBJ1-1, with unresolved D. Trimming shortened V by 0 bases and J by 3 bases, and 11 bases separated the two germline ends. The CDR3 is 15 amino acids. CDR1 is KGHSH and CDR2 is LQKENI in the germline V gene. The CDR3 spells CASSPPTLADTEAFF. The CDR3 DNA reads as TGTGCCAGCTCACCACCTACCCTTGCAGACACTGAAGCTTTCTTT.

The chain uses TRBV9 and TRBJ2-1, with 10 bases matching TRBD2. The CDR3 contains 14 residues. V dropped 3 bases and J dropped 9; count of bases not matched to a gene: 6. CDR1 and CDR2 (germline): SGDLS, YYNGEE. The CDR3 coding sequence is TGTGCCAGCAGCGAGAGCGGGGGGGCCAGTGAGCAGTTCTTC. Its translation: CASSESGGASEQFF.

The V call is TRBV12-5, the J call TRBJ2-1; D is possibly TRBD1 (5 bases). This CDR3 region has 16 residues. Trimming took 4 bases from V and 0 from J, leaving 13 bases between them. The germline CDR1 and CDR2 sequences are LGHNT and FRNRAP. CDR3 sequence (DNA): TGTGCTAGTGGTTCACAGGCAGGCGGCTCCTACAATGAGCAGTTCTTC. It is translated as CASGSQAGGSYNEQFF. Based on the CDR3 plus reference TRBV12-5 and TRBJ2-1, the full variable domain is DARVTQTPRHKVTEMGQEVTMRCQPILGHNTVFWYRQTMMQGLELLAYFRNRAPLDDSGMPKDRFSAEMPDATLATLKIQPSEPRDSAVYFCASGSQAGGSYNEQFFGPGTRLTVL.

The rearrangement joins TRBV4-3 to TRBJ2-6; D is unresolved. Germline V CDR1 and CDR2: LGHNA, YSLEER. This CDR3 is built from 13 residues. V was pared by 6 bases and J by 0 bases, with 3 bases between. The CDR3 sequence: CASRASGANVLTF. The CDR3 DNA reads as TGCGCCAGCAGGGCCTCTGGGGCCAACGTCCTGACTTTC.

The rearrangement uses TRBV12-5 and TRBJ1-1, with D hard to call. The V and J ends lost 0 bases and 10 bases respectively, with 12 bases between them. CDR1 is LGHNT and CDR2 is FRNRAP in the germline V gene. The CDR3 loop spans 13 amino acids. The CDR3 region is CASGLVRPGSAFF. The CDR3 DNA follows: TGTGCTAGTGGTTTGGTACGGCCGGGGTCAGCTTTCTTT. The whole variable domain, remainder taken from reference TRBV12-5 and TRBJ1-1, is DARVTQTPRHKVTEMGQEVTMRCQPILGHNTVFWYRQTMMQGLELLAYFRNRAPLDDSGMPKDRFSAEMPDATLATLKIQPSEPRDSAVYFCASGLVRPGSAFFGQGTRLTVV.

The rearrangement uses TRBV7-9 and TRBJ1-2; 8 bases agree with TRBD1. Per germline, CDR1 SEHNR and CDR2 FQNEAQ (reference sequence). The CDR3 runs to 14 residues. Trimming took 4 bases from V and 3 from J; bases not matched to a gene: 4. CDR3 DNA: TGTGCCAGCAGCTCGACAGGGGCCTACTATGGCTACACCTTC. Protein sequence: CASSSTGAYYGYTF.

There are a few counts of this clone. The chain employs TRBV18 and TRBJ2-1, with TRBD2 as a possible D gene (6 bases). This CDR3 spans 16 amino acids. Germline loops: CDR1 KGHSH, CDR2 LQKENI. The ends were cut back, 2 bases at V and 4 bases at J, with 15 bases in the middle. As DNA, the CDR3 is TGTGCCAGCTCACCAGCGCGGGACTCGACATACAATGAGCAGTTCTTC. This translates into CASSPARDSTYNEQFF.

The chain employs TRBV3-1 (or the pseudogene TRBV3-2) and TRBJ1-1; 7 positions agree with TRBD1. V gave up 4 bases and J gave up 5 bases; unmatched junction bases: 1. Germline-derived CDR1 and CDR2 are LGHDT and YNNKEL (reference sequence). The CDR3 runs to 12 residues. CDR3 in amino acids: CASSRRGTEAFF. The CDR3 DNA reads as TGTGCCAGCAGCCGCAGGGGGACTGAAGCTTTCTTT.

The chain employs TRBV7-2 and TRBJ1-4, with 10 bases lining up with TRBD1. V was pared by 5 bases and J by 7 bases, with 7 bases of the junction left unmatched. Germline CDR1 SGHTA, CDR2 FQGNSA. This CDR3 comprises 15 residues. The CDR3 reads CASSVTGGNREKLFF. The CDR3 DNA reads as TGTGCCAGCAGCGTGACAGGGGGCAATCGTGAAAAACTGTTTTTT.

The genes are TRBV27 and TRBJ1-5; the match to TRBD1 covers 9 bases. Germline CDR1 and CDR2: MNHEY and SMNVEV (reference sequence). This CDR3 has 15 amino acids. Trimming removed 4 bases from V and 6 bases from J; junction bases left unmatched: 7. In DNA form, the CDR3 reads TGTGCCAGCAGTTCGGGAACAGGGGGCCGTCAGCCCCAGCATTTT. Translation: CASSSGTGGRQPQHF.

The chain joins TRBV11-1 to TRBJ2-7, with D possibly being TRBD1 (6 bases). The CDR3 has 15 residues. Trimming stripped 5 bases from V and 2 bases from J, with 16 bases between. The germline V gene has CDR1 SGHAT and CDR2 FQDESV (reference sequence). The CDR3 loop is CASSDPPRGTYEQYF. The CDR3 DNA reads as TGTGCCAGCAGCGACCCCCCCAGGGGAACCTACGAGCAGTACTTC.

The CDR3 protein is CASSQTANTEAFF. CDR3 sequence (DNA): TGTGCCAGCAGCCAAACAGCAAACACTGAAGCTTTCTTT. The chain combines TRBV4-2 with TRBJ1-1; D is unclear. CDR3 length: 13 residues. Germline loops: CDR1 LGHNA, CDR2 YNFKEQ. Trimming cost V 2 bases and J 2 bases, with 6 bases left between them.

This chain links TRBV2 with TRBJ2-1, with D perhaps matching TRBD2 (5 bases). Germline V CDR1 and CDR2: SNHLY, FYNNEI. Trimming stripped 5 bases from V and 9 bases from J, with 17 bases between. The CDR3 totals 14 residues. CDR3 region: CASSPPDGIVEQFF. The CDR3 DNA follows: TGTGCCAGCAGTCCCCCGGACGGGATTGTTGAGCAGTTCTTC.

Only one count was recorded for this clone. The V and J genes are TRBV6-1 and TRBJ2-7, with a tentative D call TRBD1 (5 bases). Germline CDR1 reads MNHNS; CDR2 reads SASEGT. CDR3 size: 17 residues. The V gene lost 2 bases and the J gene lost 5 bases, with 22 bases spanning the gap. CDR3 protein: CASSEMPLASGINEQYF. CDR3 coding DNA: TGTGCCAGCAGTGAAATGCCTCTGGCGTCAGGGATCAACGAGCAGTACTTC.

The genes are TRBV10-3 and TRBJ1-3; possible D gene TRBD1, 5 bases. From germline, CDR1 is ENHRY and CDR2 SYGVKD. The CDR3 extends over 14 amino acids. V lost 8 bases and J lost 2, with 13 bases in between. CDR3 DNA sequence: TGTGCCATCGGATCAACAGGTCCTGGAAACACCATATATTTT. It is translated as CAIGSTGPGNTIYF.

The rearrangement joins TRBV7-2 to TRBJ2-3, with 16 bases that match TRBD2. Unmatched junction bases numbered 17, after V lost 7 bases and J lost 7 bases. The CDR3 has 19 residues. Germline lookup yields CDR1 SGHTA and CDR2 FQGNSA. Here the CDR3 DNA reads TGTGCCAGCACCCAAGGGACTAGCGGGGGGGCTTCACGATGGAATACGCAGTATTTT. Translation gives CASTQGTSGGASRWNTQYF.

V is TRBV21-1 and J is TRBJ2-6; TRBD1 is the table's D call and was not checked against the DNA. TRBV21-1 is given as a pseudogene. This CDR3 comprises 18 residues. This chain's CDR3 is CASSVRDSYLSGANVLTF. The CDR3 nucleotides are TGTGCCAGCAGCGTCCGGGACAGCTACCTCTCTGGGGCCAACGTCCTGACTTTC.

The CDR3: CASSGQGTYNEQFF. The CDR3 DNA follows: TGTGCCAGTAGTGGACAGGGAACCTACAATGAGCAGTTCTTC. This rearrangement joins TRBV19 to TRBJ2-1; 8 bases fit TRBD1. The CDR3 has 14 residues. Germline loops: CDR1 LNHDA, CDR2 SQIVND (reference sequence). The V segment lost 5 bases and the J segment 2 bases; nucleotides outside the gene matches: 2. Using reference TRBV19 and TRBJ2-1 for the parts outside the CDR3, the full variable domain is DGGITQSPKYLFRKEGQNVTLSCEQNLNHDAMYWYRQDPGQGLRLIYYSQIVNDFQKGDIAEGYSVSREKKESFPLTVTSAQKNPTAFYLCASSGQGTYNEQFFGPGTRLTVL.